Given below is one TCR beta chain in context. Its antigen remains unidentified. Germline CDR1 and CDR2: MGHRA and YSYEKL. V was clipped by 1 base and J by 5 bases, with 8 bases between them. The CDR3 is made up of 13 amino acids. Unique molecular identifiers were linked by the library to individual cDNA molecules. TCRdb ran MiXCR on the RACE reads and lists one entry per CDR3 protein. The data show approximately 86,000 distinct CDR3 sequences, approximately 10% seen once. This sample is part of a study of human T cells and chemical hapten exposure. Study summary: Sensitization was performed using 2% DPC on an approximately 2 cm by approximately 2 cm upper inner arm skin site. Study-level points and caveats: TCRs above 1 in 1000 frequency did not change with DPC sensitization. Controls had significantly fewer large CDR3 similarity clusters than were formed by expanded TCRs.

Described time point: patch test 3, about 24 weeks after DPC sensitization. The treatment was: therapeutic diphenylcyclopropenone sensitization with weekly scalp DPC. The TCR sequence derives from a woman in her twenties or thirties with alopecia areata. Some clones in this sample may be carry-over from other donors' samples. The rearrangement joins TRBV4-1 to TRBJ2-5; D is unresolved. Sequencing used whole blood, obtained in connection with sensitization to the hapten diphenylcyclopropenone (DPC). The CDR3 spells CASSQVLVETQYF. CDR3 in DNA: TGCGCCAGCAGCCAAGTTCTGGTGGAGACCCAGTACTTC.